This T cell receptor (beta chain) came from a study of cytomegalovirus exposure and HLA in healthy donors. A note on this clone: Its antigen is still unknown.

General study findings and limits: In vitro, three CMV-associated chains proved specific for CMV antigens. Per published reports, the classifier diagnosed cytomegalovirus status with high specificity and sensitivity.

Use of 60 Vbeta and 13 Jbeta primers characterized the PCR. Profiled with immunoSEQ multiplex PCR; TCRdb holds only in-frame clones, not every one. This table has some 77,000 clones, roughly 80% appearing once. V lost 2 bases and J 2 bases, leaving 4 bases between the germline ends. CDR1 and CDR2 from the germline V gene are LGHNT and FRNRAP. The CDR3 has 13 amino acids. This sequence originates from a man aged 45-65 years in good health and CMV-seropositive. V gene TRBV12-5 combines with J gene TRBJ1-3; D is uncertain. Input material: PBMCs. CDR3 bases: TGTGCTAGTGGTTTGATAGCTGGAAACACCATATATTTT. As protein: CASGLIAGNTIYF.